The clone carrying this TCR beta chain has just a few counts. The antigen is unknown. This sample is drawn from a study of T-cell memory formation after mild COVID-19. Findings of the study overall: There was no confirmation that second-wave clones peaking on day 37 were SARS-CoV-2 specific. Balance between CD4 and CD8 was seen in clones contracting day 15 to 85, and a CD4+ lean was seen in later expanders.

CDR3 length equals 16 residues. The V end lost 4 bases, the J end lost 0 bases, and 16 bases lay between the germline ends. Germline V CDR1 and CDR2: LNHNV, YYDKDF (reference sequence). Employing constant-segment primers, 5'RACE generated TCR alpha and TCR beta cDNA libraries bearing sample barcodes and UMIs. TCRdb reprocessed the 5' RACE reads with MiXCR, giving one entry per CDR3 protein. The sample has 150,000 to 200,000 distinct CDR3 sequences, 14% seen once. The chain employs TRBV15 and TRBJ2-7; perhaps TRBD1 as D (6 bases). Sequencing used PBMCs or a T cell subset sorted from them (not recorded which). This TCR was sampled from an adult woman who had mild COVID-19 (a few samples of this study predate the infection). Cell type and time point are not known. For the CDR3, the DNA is TGTGCCACCAGCACAACTCCAGGGGCTTTCTCCTACGAGCAGTACTTC. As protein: CATSTTPGAFSYEQYF.